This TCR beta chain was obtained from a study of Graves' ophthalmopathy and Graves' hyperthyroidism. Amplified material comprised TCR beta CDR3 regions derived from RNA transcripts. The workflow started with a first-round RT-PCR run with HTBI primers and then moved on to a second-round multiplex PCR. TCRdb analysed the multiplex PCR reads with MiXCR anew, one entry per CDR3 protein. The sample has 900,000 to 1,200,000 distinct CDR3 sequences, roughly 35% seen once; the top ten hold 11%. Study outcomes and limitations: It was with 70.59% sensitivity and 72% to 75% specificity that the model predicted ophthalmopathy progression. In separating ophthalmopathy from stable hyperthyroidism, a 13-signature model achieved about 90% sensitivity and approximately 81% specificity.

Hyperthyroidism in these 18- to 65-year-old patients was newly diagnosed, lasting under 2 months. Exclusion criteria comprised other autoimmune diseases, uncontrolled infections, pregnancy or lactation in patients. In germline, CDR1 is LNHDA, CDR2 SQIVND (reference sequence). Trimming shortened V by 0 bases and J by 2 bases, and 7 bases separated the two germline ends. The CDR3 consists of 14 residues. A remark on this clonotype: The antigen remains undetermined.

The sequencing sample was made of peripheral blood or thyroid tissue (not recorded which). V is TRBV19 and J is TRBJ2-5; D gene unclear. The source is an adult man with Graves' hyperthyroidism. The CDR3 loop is CASSIDNFQETQYF. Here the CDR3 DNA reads TGTGCCAGTAGTATAGATAACTTTCAAGAGACCCAGTACTTC.